The clone carrying this TCR beta chain was recorded a few times. As yet, its antigen is unknown. This CDR3 has 15 amino acids. The V and J ends lost 0 bases and 0 bases respectively, with 9 bases between them. From germline, CDR1 is SNHLY and CDR2 FYNNEI. The data are from a study of response to subunit inactivated influenza vaccine. Findings and limits, study-wide: Every seasonal influenza vaccination brings in few new T cells, the authors suggested.

Each CDR3 protein gets one entry after TCRdb re-called the RT-PCR reads with MiXCR. This table holds 490,000 or so distinct CDR3 sequences, around 8% found once. V is TRBV2 and J is TRBJ2-7; D uncertain. This TCR was sampled from a man between 50 and 69 years old who received an inactivated influenza vaccine. The sample was PBMCs from blood, taken less than 30 months after vaccination. CDR3 region: CASSEARENSYEQYF. CDR3 nucleotides: TGTGCCAGCAGTGAAGCAAGGGAAAACTCCTACGAGCAGTACTTC.